This TCR beta chain was identified during a study of cytomegalovirus exposure and HLA in healthy donors. Study findings and constraints: Sequencing artifact likely explains a cluster of highly shared sequence variants. Reportedly, cytomegalovirus status was diagnosed with high sensitivity and specificity. Most TCR sequences were uncommon, yet certain public TCRs appeared in many donors. Segments of the TCR beta V type were, in most cases, productive about 87% or about 30% of the time in an earlier analysis.

A remark on this clone: Its antigen is as yet unknown.

The J segment lost 2 bases and the V segment lost 8 bases, leaving 4 bases of the junction unmatched. This CDR3 is 14 amino acids long. Looked up from germline, CDR1 is SNHLY and CDR2 is FYNNEI. Vbeta (60) and Jbeta (13) primers were used in the PCR. Sequencing was performed with immunoSEQ multiplex PCR; in TCRdb, only in-frame clones are kept and a portion is missing. Among approximately 140,000 clones listed, 65% to 85% were seen once. The clonotype originates from a middle-aged woman in good health and CMV-seronegative. The rearrangement joins TRBV2 to TRBJ1-5; 9 positions match TRBD1. The sample consisted of PBMCs. CDR3 amino acids: CASRGDRGNQPQHF. The CDR3 DNA reads TGTGCCAGCCGCGGGGACAGGGGCAATCAGCCCCAGCATTTT.